Presented here are 12 T cell receptor beta chains from one specimen sequenced in a study of PD-L1 blockade in urothelial cancer. The protocol was immunoSEQ multiplex PCR, while the TCRdb copy is restricted to in-frame clones and leaves out a portion. The sample carries 48,000 or so clones, about four fifths recorded once. Time point meaning: peripheral blood 6 weeks after treatment start. Here the sequenced sample was PBMCs, taken around atezolizumab (anti-PD-L1) treatment. The origin of the receptors is a man between 65 and 80 years old with urothelial cancer.

V is TRBV28 and J is TRBJ2-7, with D possibly TRBD2 on 7 matching bases. Deletions cut 7 bases from V and 4 bases from J, with 14 bases between. Germline V lookup: CDR1 MDHEN, CDR2 SYDVKM. This CDR3 is 13 amino acids long. For the CDR3, the DNA is TGTGCCAGCACGCCGGGGGGCCGATACGAGCAGTACTTC. This sequence encodes CASTPGGRYEQYF.

The genes are TRBV5-4 and TRBJ1-4; 7 bases align to TRBD1. V was clipped by 0 bases and J by 7 bases; unmatched bases: 3. Germline V CDR1 and CDR2: SGHNT, YYREEE (reference sequence). This CDR3 region has 14 residues. As DNA, the CDR3 is TGTGCCAGCAGCTTGGTAGGGGGCCTTGAAAAACTGTTTTTT. As protein: CASSLVGGLEKLFF.

The table lists this clone with a count of one. The chain recombines TRBV28 with TRBJ2-3; 8 bases align to TRBD1. V dropped 1 base and J dropped 4; count of bases not matched to a gene: 4. The germline V gene encodes CDR1 MDHEN and CDR2 SYDVKM. CDR3 length: 15 amino acids. CDR3 residues: CASSLYETGADTQYF. In DNA, the CDR3 is TGTGCCAGCAGTTTATACGAGACAGGGGCAGATACGCAGTATTTT.

The CDR3 protein is CASSSLWTFGSEAFF. DNA for the CDR3: TGTGCCAGCAGCAGCCTCTGGACTTTTGGTTCTGAAGCTTTCTTT. The gene calls are TRBV5-4 and TRBJ1-1; D is uncertain. In germline, CDR1 is SGHNT, CDR2 YYREEE (reference sequence). V gave up 4 bases and J gave up 6 bases, with 19 bases separating them. This CDR3 has 15 amino acids.

This chain joins TRBV6-5 and TRBJ2-7; TRBD1 agrees at 9 bases. CDR1 MNHEY and CDR2 SVGAGI come from the germline V gene. The CDR3 has 14 amino acids. The ends lost 2 bases at V and 7 bases at J; junction bases unmatched: 6. CDR3 region: CASSYQTGGSEQYF. CDR3 nucleotide sequence: TGTGCCAGCAGTTACCAGACAGGGGGTAGTGAGCAGTACTTC.

The chain is built from TRBV7-9 and TRBJ2-5; 9 nucleotides align to TRBD2. V shed 5 bases, J shed 3 bases, and the junction held 4 bases outside the gene matches. Germline V gives CDR1 SEHNR, CDR2 FQNEAQ (reference sequence). This CDR3 region has 14 residues. Written as DNA, the CDR3 is TGTGCCAGCAGCGTGGGACTAGCAAAAGAGACCCAGTACTTC. Its translation: CASSVGLAKETQYF.

This clone was seen only a few times. The chain employs TRBV4-1 and TRBJ1-1; tentative D call: TRBD1 (6 bases). CDR3 length: 14 amino acids. V dropped 3 bases and J dropped 6 bases, with 14 bases sitting between them. CDR1 is MGHRA, CDR2 YSYEKL, per germline. The CDR3 DNA reads as TGCGCCAGCAGCCAGATCGGACAGTACGCTGAAGCTTTCTTT. It translates to CASSQIGQYAEAFF.

In DNA form, the CDR3 reads TGTGCCAGCAGCCGAAGTCGAGGGTACAATGAGCAGTTCTTC. Translation: CASSRSRGYNEQFF. This sequence joins TRBV11-2 and TRBJ2-1; TRBD2 might be the D (5 bases). V was clipped by 5 bases and J by 4 bases, with 12 bases between them. CDR3 size: 14 residues. The germline V gene has CDR1 SGHAT and CDR2 FQNNGV.

A single count supports this clone. This chain joins TRBV10-3 and TRBJ2-7; unclear D gene. The ends were cut back, 2 bases at V and 1 base at J, with 6 bases in the middle. Per the germline V gene, CDR1 is ENHRY and CDR2 is SYGVKD. CDR3 size: 13 residues. The CDR3 DNA sequence: TGTGCCATCAGTGAGGGAGTATCCTACGAGCAGTACTTC. Its translation: CAISEGVSYEQYF.

This clone was seen once. V gene TRBV7-3 combines with J gene TRBJ2-1, with TRBD2 identical over 9 bases. This CDR3 has 15 amino acids. The trim removed 3 bases at V and 4 bases at J, leaving 4 bases unmatched. CDR1 SGHTA and CDR2 FQGTGA come from the germline V gene. CDR3 protein: CASSLSGRPYNEQFF. As DNA, the CDR3 is TGTGCCAGCAGCTTGAGCGGGAGGCCGTACAATGAGCAGTTCTTC.

The rearrangement joins TRBV5-1 to TRBJ2-5; weak D call: TRBD1 (5 bases). Deletions cut 0 bases from V and 2 bases from J, with 8 bases between. The germline V gene has CDR1 SGHRS and CDR2 YFSETQ. This CDR3 has 14 amino acids. In nucleotides, the CDR3 is TGCGCCAGCAGCTTGGGACAGAGACAAGAGACCCAGTACTTC. Translating it yields CASSLGQRQETQYF.

This sequence joins TRBV29-1 and TRBJ1-2; unclear D gene. The CDR3 spans 13 residues. Between the trimmed V and J ends, which lost 5 bases and 3 bases, there was a span of 13 bases. CDR1 is SQVTM, CDR2 ANQGSEA, per germline. CDR3 residues: CSVQLGWDYGYTF. DNA of the CDR3: TGCAGCGTTCAGCTAGGTTGGGACTATGGCTACACCTTC.